A single sample is the source of the 2 T cell receptor beta chains below, sequenced in a study of shared clonotypes between healthy human individuals. Assay used: immunoSEQ multiplex PCR; TCRdb lists only in-frame clones, some missing. The data show over a million clones, with 95% to 97% seen just once and roughly 1.2% held by the top ten. Material for sequencing was naive CD4+ T cells sorted from blood. Noted subset: CD45RA+ positively selected. The source is a man aged 25 to 40 in good health.

A remark on this clone: The sample carries other DNA sequences with the same CDR3. The chain is built from TRBV28 and TRBJ2-7; D ambiguous. The V end was cut by 3 bases, the J end by 4 bases, with 10 bases between. Germline CDR1 reads MDHEN; CDR2 reads SYDVKM. There are 13 residues in the CDR3. The CDR3 protein is CASSFGGVYEQYF. Written as DNA, the CDR3 is TGTGCCAGCAGTTTCGGTGGGGTTTACGAGCAGTACTTC.

The count of this clone is one. The gene calls are TRBV19 and TRBJ1-1, with D possibly TRBD1 on 5 matching bases. V lost 5 bases to trimming and J lost 7 bases, with 20 bases between them. This CDR3 is built from 15 residues. Germline V CDR1 and CDR2: LNHDA, SQIVND (reference sequence). CDR3 residues: CASSRTTGGLVEAFF. Here the CDR3 DNA reads TGTGCCAGTAGTCGAACCACCGGGGGATTGGTTGAAGCTTTCTTT.